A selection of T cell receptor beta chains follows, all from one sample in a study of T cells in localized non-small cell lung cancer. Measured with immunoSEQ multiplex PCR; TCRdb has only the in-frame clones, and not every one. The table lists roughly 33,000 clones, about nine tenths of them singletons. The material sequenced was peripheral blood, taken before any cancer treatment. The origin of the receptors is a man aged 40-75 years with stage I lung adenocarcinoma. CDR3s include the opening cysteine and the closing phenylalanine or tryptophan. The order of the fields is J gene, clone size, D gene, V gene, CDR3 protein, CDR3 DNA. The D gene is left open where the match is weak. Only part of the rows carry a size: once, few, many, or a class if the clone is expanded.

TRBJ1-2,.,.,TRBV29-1,CSVETAPNYGYTF,TGCAGCGTTGAAACCGCACCAAACTATGGCTACACCTTC
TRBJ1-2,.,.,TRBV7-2,CASSLGTNREEGYTF,TGTGCCAGCAGCTTAGGGACGAACCGGGAGGAGGGCTACACCTTC
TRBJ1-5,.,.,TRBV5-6,CASSLRQGYNQPQHF,TGTGCCAGCAGCTTGAGGCAGGGCTACAATCAGCCCCAGCATTTT
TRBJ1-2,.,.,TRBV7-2,CATLTGGAGLSKGYTF,TGTGCCACACTAACCGGGGGGGCAGGGTTGAGTAAAGGCTACACCTTC
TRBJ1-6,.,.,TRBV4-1,CASTFLTGRSNSPLHF,TGCGCCAGCACCTTCCTAACAGGACGATCTAATTCACCCCTCCACTTT
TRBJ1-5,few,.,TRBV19,CASRTSAGNQPQHF,TGTGCCAGTAGGACTTCTGCGGGCAATCAGCCCCAGCATTTT
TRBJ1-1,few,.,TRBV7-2,CASSLFGEGTEAFF,TGTGCCAGCAGCTTATTCGGGGAGGGGACTGAAGCTTTCTTT
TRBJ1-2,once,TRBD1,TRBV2,CASTGQGDGYTF,TGTGCCAGCACGGGACAGGGTGATGGCTACACCTTC
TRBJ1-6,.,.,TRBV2,CASNLVEGSSYNSPLHF,TGTGCCAGCAACTTAGTGGAGGGGAGCTCCTATAATTCACCCCTCCACTTT
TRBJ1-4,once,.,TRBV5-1,CASSDQGEKLFF,TGCGCCAGCAGCGATCAGGGTGAAAAACTGTTTTTT
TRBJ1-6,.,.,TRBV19,CASSSGSSNSPLHF,TGTGCCAGTAGTTCTGGGTCCTCTAATTCACCCCTCCACTTT
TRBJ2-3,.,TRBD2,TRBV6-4,CASSDPAGLTDTQYF,TGTGCCAGCAGTGACCCAGCGGGGTTGACAGATACGCAGTATTTT
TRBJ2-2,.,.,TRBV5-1,CASSLEPGLPTEELFF,TGCGCCAGCAGCTTGGAGCCGGGACTCCCTACCGAGGAGCTGTTTTTT
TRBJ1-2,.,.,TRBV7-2,CASSLVYAYGYTF,TGTGCCAGCAGCTTAGTTTACGCCTATGGCTACACCTTC
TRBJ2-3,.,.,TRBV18,CASSPRGTDTQYF,TGTGCCAGCTCACCAAGGGGCACAGATACGCAGTATTTT
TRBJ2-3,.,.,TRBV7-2,CASSGGGPGQYF,TGTGCCAGCAGCGGAGGGGGGCCTGGGCAGTATTTT
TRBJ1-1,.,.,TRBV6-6,CASRDLLRVTEAFF,TGTGCCAGCAGAGACCTACTGAGGGTTACTGAAGCTTTCTTT